These 2 T cell receptor beta chains were sequenced from one sample in a study of T cell responses to AZD1222 COVID-19 vaccine. Using immunoSEQ multiplex PCR, the repertoire was profiled, and TCRdb retains in-frame clones only, with some absent. The repertoire includes roughly 100,000 clones, roughly 80% of them detected once, and more than 15% sits in the top ten. The sequences come from peripheral blood, collected on day 0 of AZD1222 vaccination. The receptors here all came from an adult in good health.

The chain recombines TRBV7-2 with TRBJ2-2; no reliable D call. V was trimmed by 7 bases and J by 1 base, leaving 10 bases between them. The CDR3 runs 14 residues. Germline values: CDR1 SGHTA, CDR2 FQGNSA. The CDR3 region is CASTSDLNTGELFF. The DNA of the CDR3 is TGTGCCAGCACCTCGGACCTGAACACCGGGGAGCTGTTTTTT.

V is TRBV9 and J is TRBJ1-2; D ambiguous. CDR3 length: 13 residues. Trimming shortened V by 4 bases and J by 4 bases, and 11 bases separated the two germline ends. Germline V CDR1 and CDR2: SGDLS, YYNGEE. The CDR3 region is CASSPNAGYGYTF. The CDR3 region has the DNA TGTGCCAGCAGCCCTAATGCCGGCTATGGCTACACCTTC.